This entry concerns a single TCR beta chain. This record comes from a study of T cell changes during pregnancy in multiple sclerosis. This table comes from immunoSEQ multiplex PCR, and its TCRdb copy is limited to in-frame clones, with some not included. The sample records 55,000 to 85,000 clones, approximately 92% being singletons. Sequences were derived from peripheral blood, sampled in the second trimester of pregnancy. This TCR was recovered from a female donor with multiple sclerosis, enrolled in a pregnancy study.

The CDR3 region has the DNA TGTGCCAGCTCCCAAAGACTTTTTTTGGATACGCAGTATTTT. It is translated as CASSQRLFLDTQYF. The chain couples TRBV18 to TRBJ2-3; D gene unclear. The ends were cut back, 6 bases at V and 6 bases at J, with 16 bases in the middle. Looked up from germline, CDR1 is KGHSH and CDR2 is LQKENI. The CDR3 is 14 residues long.